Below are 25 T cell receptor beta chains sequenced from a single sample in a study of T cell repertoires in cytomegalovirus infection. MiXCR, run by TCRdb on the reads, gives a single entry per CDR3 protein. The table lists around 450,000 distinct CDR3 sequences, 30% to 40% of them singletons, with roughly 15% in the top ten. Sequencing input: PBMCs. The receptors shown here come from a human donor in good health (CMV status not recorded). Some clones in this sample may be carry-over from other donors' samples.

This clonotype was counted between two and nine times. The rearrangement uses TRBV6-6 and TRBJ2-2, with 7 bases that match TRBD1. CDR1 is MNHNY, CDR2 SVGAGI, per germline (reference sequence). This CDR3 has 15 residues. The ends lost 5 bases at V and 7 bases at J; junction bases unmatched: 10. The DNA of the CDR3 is TGTGCCAGCAGTCACTGGGACAGCAAGGGCGGGGAGCTGTTTTTT. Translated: CASSHWDSKGGELFF.

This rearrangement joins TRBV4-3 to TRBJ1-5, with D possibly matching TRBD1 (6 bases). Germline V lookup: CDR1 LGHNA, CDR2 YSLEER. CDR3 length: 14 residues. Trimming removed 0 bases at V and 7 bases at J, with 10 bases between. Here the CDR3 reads CASSQDLGGQPQHF. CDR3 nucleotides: TGCGCCAGCAGCCAAGATCTAGGGGGACAGCCCCAGCATTTT.

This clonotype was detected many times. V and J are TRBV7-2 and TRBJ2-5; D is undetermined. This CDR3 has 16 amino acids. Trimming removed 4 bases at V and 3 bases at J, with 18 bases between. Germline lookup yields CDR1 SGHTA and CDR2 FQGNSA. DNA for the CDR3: TGTGCCAGCAGCTCAGCCCCCATGGGGATTAAAGAGACCCAGTACTTC. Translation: CASSSAPMGIKETQYF.

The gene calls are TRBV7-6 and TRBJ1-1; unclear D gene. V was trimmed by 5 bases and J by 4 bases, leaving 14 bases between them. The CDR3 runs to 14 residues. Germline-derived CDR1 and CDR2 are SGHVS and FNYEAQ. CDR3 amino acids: CASSPTPEPTEAFF. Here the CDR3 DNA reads TGTGCCAGCAGCCCTACCCCGGAACCCACTGAAGCTTTCTTT.

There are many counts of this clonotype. The CDR3 coding sequence is TGTGCCAGCAGCTTAGCGAACGGACAGGGAGTTCAGCCCCAGCATTTT. Translation gives CASSLANGQGVQPQHF. This chain joins TRBV7-2 and TRBJ1-5, with TRBD1 matching 8 bases. The CDR3 is 16 residues long. V lost 0 bases to trimming and J lost 6 bases; unmatched junction nucleotides: 7. Looked up from germline, CDR1 is SGHTA and CDR2 is FQGNSA.

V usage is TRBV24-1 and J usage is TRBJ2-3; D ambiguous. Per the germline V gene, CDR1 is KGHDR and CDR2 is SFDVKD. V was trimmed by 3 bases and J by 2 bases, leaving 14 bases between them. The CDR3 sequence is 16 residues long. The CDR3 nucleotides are TGTGCCACCAGTGATGCGATAGGACCGTCCACAGATACGCAGTATTTT. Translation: CATSDAIGPSTDTQYF.

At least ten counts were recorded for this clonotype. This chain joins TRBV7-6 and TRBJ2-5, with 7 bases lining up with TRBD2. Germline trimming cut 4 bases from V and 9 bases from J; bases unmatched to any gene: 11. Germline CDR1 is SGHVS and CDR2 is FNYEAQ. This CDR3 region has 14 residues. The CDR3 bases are TGTGCCAGCAGCTATAGCGGGTCTCATGTGGCCCAGTACTTC. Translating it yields CASSYSGSHVAQYF.

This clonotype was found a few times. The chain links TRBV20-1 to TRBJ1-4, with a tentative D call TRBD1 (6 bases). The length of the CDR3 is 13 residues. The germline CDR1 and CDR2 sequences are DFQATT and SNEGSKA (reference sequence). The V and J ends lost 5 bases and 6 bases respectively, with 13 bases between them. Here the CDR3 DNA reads TGCAGTGCTGTGGCAGGGGTGGATGAAAAACTGTTTTTT. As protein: CSAVAGVDEKLFF.

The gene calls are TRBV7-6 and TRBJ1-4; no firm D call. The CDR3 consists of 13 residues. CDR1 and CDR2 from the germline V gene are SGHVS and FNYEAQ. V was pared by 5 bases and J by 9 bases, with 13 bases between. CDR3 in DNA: TGTGCCAGCAGCGGTGAGGGCTCGAAAAAACTGTTTTTT. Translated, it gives CASSGEGSKKLFF.

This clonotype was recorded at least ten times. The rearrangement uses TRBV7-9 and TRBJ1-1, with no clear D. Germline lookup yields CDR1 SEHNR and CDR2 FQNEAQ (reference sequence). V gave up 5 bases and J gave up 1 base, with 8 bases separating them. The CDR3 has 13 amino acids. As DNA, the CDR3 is TGTGCCAGCAGCACAGTCGGGAACACTGAAGCTTTCTTT. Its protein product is CASSTVGNTEAFF. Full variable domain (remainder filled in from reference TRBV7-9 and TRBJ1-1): DTGVSQNPRHKITKRGQNVTFRCDPISEHNRLYWYRQTLGQGPEFLTYFQNEAQLEKSRLLSDRFSAERPKGSFSTLEIQRTEQGDSAMYLCASSTVGNTEAFFGQGTRLTVV.

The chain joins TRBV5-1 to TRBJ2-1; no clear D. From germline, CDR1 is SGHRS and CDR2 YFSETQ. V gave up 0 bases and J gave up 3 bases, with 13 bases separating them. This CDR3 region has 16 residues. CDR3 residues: CASSLAGQRSYNEQFF. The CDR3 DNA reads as TGCGCCAGCAGCTTGGCCGGTCAGCGAAGCTACAATGAGCAGTTCTTC.

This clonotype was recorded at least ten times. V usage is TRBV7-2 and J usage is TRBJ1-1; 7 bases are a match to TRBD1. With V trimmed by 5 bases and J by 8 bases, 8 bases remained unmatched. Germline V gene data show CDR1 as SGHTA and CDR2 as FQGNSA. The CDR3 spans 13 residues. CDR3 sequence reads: CASSPGGYGEAFF. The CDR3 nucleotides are TGTGCCAGCAGCCCAGGGGGTTACGGAGAAGCTTTCTTT.

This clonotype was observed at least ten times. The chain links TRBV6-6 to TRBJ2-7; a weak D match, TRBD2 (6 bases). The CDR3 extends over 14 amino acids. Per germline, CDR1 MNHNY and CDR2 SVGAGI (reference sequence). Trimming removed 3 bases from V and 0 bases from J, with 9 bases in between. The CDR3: CASSYGRDSYEQYF. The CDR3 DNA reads TGTGCCAGCAGTTATGGGCGGGACTCCTACGAGCAGTACTTC.

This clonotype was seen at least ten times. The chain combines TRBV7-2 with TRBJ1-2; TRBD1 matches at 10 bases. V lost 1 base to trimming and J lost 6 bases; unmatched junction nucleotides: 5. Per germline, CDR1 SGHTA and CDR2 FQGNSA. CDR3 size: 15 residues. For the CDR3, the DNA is TGTGCCAGCAGCTTAGTGCGCGGGACAGGGGATGGCTACACCTTC. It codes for CASSLVRGTGDGYTF.

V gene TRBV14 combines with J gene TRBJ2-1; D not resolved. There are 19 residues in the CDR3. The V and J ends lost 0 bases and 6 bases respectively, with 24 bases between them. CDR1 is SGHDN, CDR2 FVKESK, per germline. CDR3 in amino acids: CASSQDLRTAGIYFNEQFF. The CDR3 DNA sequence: TGTGCCAGCAGCCAAGATCTTCGAACGGCAGGCATATATTTCAATGAGCAGTTCTTC.

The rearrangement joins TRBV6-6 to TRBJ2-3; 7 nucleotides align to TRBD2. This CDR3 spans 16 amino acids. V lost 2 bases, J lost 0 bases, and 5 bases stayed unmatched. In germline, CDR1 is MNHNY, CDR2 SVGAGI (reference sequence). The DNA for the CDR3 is TGTGCCAGCAGTTACATGGGGGGGATCAGCACAGATACGCAGTATTTT. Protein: CASSYMGGISTDTQYF.

The CDR3 reads CASSFGQSQWLVTF. The CDR3 DNA reads TGTGCCAGCAGCTTTGGGCAGAGCCAATGGCTAGTCACCTTC. The chain has TRBV5-6 and TRBJ1-2; no clear D. The germline CDR1 and CDR2 sequences are SGHDT and YYEEEE. Trimming shortened V by 2 bases and J by 13 bases, and 21 bases separated the two germline ends. This CDR3 region has 14 residues.

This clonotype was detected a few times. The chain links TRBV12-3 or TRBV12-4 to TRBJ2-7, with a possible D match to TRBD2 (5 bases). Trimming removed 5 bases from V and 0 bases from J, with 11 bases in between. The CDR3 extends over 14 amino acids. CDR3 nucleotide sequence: TGTGCCAGCAGTCCGCGGGCAGTCTCCTACGAGCAGTACTTC. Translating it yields CASSPRAVSYEQYF.

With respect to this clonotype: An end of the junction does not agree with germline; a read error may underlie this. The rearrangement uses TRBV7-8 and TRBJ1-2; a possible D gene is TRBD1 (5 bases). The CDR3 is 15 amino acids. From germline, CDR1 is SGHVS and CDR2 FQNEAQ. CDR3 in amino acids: CDSSFPGRDLYGYTF. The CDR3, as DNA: TGTGACAGCAGCTTTCCGGGACGCGATCTTTATGGCTACACCTTC.

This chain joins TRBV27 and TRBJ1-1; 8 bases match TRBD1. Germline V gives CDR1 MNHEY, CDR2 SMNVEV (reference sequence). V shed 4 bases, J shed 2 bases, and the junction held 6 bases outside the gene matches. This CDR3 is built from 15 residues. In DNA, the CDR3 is TGTGCCAGCAGTTCCGGACAGGGCGAAAACACTGAAGCTTTCTTT. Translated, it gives CASSSGQGENTEAFF.

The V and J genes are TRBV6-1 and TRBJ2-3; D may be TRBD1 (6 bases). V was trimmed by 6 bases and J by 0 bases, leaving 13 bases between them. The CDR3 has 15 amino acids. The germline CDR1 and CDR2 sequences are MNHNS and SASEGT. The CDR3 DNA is TGTGCCAGCAGGCGGAAGGGACAAAGCACAGATACGCAGTATTTT. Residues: CASRRKGQSTDTQYF.

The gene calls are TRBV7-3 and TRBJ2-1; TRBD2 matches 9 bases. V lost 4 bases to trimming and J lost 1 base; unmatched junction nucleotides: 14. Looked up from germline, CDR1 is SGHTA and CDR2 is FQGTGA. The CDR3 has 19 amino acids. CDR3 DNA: TGTGCCAGCAGCTCCCCAGGGGCGGGGGGGACAGCTTCCTACAATGAGCAGTTCTTC. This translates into CASSSPGAGGTASYNEQFF.

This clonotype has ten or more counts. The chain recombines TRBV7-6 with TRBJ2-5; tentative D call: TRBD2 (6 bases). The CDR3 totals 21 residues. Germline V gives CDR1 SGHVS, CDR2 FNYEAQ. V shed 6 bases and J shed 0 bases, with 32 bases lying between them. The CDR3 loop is CASRQDGGVGTYRLYQETQYF. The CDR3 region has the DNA TGTGCCAGCAGACAAGACGGGGGAGTTGGGACTTATCGGTTGTACCAAGAGACCCAGTACTTC.

The CDR3 DNA reads TGTGCCACCAGCGACAGGGCGACCTATGGCTACACCTTC. It yields the protein CATSDRATYGYTF. The chain links TRBV15 to TRBJ1-2; 7 bases match TRBD1. The CDR3 extends over 13 amino acids. Germline V lookup: CDR1 LNHNV, CDR2 YYDKDF (reference sequence). V lost 5 bases and J lost 4; bases outside the gene matches: 4.

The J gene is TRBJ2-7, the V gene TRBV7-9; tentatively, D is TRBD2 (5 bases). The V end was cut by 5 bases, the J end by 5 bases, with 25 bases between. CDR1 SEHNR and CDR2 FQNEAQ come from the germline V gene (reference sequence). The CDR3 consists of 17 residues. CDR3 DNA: TGTGCCAGCAGCAACGGCCAGCGGTCCACCTCTGGAAACGAGCAGTACTTC. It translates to CASSNGQRSTSGNEQYF.